The rows below give T cell receptor beta chains drawn from one sample of a study of cytomegalovirus exposure and HLA in healthy donors. Sequencing used immunoSEQ multiplex PCR; TCRdb keeps in-frame clones, though not all of them. The sample has 150,000 to 200,000 clones, approximately 81% seen once; the top ten hold 0.25% to 0.3%. Input material: PBMCs. The receptor set was obtained from a boy aged 10-17 years in good health and CMV-seronegative. Each CDR3 is given with its conserved first and last residue. A D gene is named only where the DNA matches it firmly. For some rows the clone size is stated as once, few or many, or as a class when expanded; others skip it.

d_gene	abundance	v_gene	j_gene	len	CDR3aa	CDR3nt
TRBD2	-	TRBV6-1	TRBJ2-1	14	CASSLAGGHSEQFF	TGTGCCAGCAGTTTAGCGGGAGGACACTCTGAGCAGTTCTTC
-	-	TRBV10-3	TRBJ1-4	13	CASRHSPLEKLFF	TGTGCCTCCCGACATTCACCTTTGGAAAAACTGTTTTTT
-	-	TRBV7-9	TRBJ1-6	13	CASSPSRGSPLHF	TGTGCCAGCAGCCCTTCCAGGGGTTCACCCCTCCACTTT
TRBD1	-	TRBV10-3	TRBJ1-2	13	CAISGTGGHGYTF	TGTGCCATCAGTGGGACAGGGGGCCATGGCTACACCTTC
-	-	TRBV6-1	TRBJ1-5	15	CASSETGYSNQPQHF	TGTGCCAGCAGTGAAACAGGATACAGCAATCAGCCCCAGCATTTT
-	-	TRBV30	TRBJ2-6	15	CAWSAQGAGANVLTF	TGTGCCTGGAGTGCTCAGGGCGCTGGGGCCAACGTCCTGACTTTC
-	-	TRBV15	TRBJ2-5	16	CATSRDIRGYQETQYF	TGTGCCACCAGCAGAGATATCCGAGGGTACCAAGAGACCCAGTACTTC
TRBD1	-	TRBV29-1	TRBJ2-5	13	CSVPGGGRETQYF	TGCAGCGTCCCAGGGGGCGGGCGGGAGACCCAGTACTTC
-	-	TRBV7-6	TRBJ2-2	18	CASSVVPAGRRNTGELFF	TGTGCCAGCAGCGTAGTCCCTGCGGGGAGGCGAAACACCGGGGAGCTGTTTTTT
TRBD2	few	TRBV7-8	TRBJ2-1	18	CASSLVASLAGTYNEQFF	TGTGCCAGCAGCTTAGTGGCCTCACTAGCGGGTACCTACAATGAGCAGTTCTTC